This T cell receptor beta chain is drawn from a study of regulatory T cells in long-lasting Graves disease. With iRepertoire HTBI primers and Arm-PCR of CDR3 regions, TCR beta libraries were built. Each CDR3 protein is one row after TCRdb ran MiXCR on the multiplex PCR reads. The data show roughly 510,000 distinct CDR3 sequences, 16% seen once. Time point in this sample: newly diagnosed GD, antithyroid drugs for less than 3 months. RNA extracted from PBMCs served as the sequencing template. The CDR3 extends over 15 amino acids. Trimming at V came to 6 bases and at J to 1 base, leaving 6 bases not matched to a gene. Germline assignment: CDR1 DFQATT and CDR2 SNEGSKA (reference sequence). These data were likewise used in another study, on T cells in Graves' hyperthyroidism and ophthalmopathy.

The material sequenced was peripheral blood mononuclear cells (PBMCs), taken at new diagnosis, from a patient treated with antithyroid drugs. The V gene is TRBV20-1, the J gene TRBJ2-7; 13 nucleotides line up with TRBD2. This receptor was taken from a man younger than 35 with Graves disease. This chain's CDR3 is CSASGTSGASYEQYF. The CDR3 bases are TGCAGTGCAAGTGGGACTAGCGGGGCGTCCTACGAGCAGTACTTC.